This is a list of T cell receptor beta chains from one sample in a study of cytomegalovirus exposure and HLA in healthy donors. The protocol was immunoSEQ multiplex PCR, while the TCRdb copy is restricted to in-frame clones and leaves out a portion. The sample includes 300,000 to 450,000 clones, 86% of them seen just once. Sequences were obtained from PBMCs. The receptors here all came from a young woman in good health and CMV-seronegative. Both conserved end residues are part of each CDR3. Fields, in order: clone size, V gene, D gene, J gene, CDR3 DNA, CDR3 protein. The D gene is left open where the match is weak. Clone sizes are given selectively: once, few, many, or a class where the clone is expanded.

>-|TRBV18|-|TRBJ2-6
TGTGCCAGCTCACCGGGGAGCTCTGGGGCCAACGTCCTGACTTTC
CASSPGSSGANVLTF
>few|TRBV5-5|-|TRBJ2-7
TGTGCCAGCAGCTTTGACGAAATCGGGGAGCAGTACTTC
CASSFDEIGEQYF
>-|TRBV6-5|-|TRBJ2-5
TGTGCCAGCAGTTACAGTGGGAGTGAGACCCAGTACTTC
CASSYSGSETQYF
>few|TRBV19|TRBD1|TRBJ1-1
TGTGCCAGTAGTTCGGGACAGGGAGGCTCTGAAGCTTTCTTT
CASSSGQGGSEAFF
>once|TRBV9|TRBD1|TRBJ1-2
TGTGCCAGCAGCCCGGGACAGGGGGCTCTGTATGGCTACACCTTC
CASSPGQGALYGYTF
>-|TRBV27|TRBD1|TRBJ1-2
TGTGCCAGCAGTCCCGGACAGGGGGAGACCTATGGCTACACCTTC
CASSPGQGETYGYTF
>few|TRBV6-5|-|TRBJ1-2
TGTGCCAGCAGTTACGGGGAGGGGGGCCTCTATGGCTACACCTTC
CASSYGEGGLYGYTF
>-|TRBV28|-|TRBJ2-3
TGTGCCAGCAACCCTAATCTGGGCCGTAGCACAGATACGCAGTATTTT
CASNPNLGRSTDTQYF
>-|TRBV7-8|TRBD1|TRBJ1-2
TGTGCCAGCAGATCGGACAGGGGAGAAGGCTACACCTTC
CASRSDRGEGYTF
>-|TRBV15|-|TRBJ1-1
TGTGCCACCAGCAGACAGTTCATGAACACTGAAGCTTTCTTT
CATSRQFMNTEAFF
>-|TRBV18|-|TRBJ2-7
TGTGCCAGCTCACCGGACTCTATCACCTACGAGCAGTACTTC
CASSPDSITYEQYF
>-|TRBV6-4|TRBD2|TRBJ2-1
TGTGCCAGCAGCGCAGCGGGGTCCTACAATGAGCAGTTCTTC
CASSAAGSYNEQFF
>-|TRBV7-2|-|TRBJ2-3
TGTGCCAGCAGCTTAGATCCGGGAGTAGCAGATACGCAGTATTTT
CASSLDPGVADTQYF
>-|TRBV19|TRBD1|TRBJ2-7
TGTGCCAGTAGTAATTGGGACAGCGTCTCCTACGAGCAGTACTTC
CASSNWDSVSYEQYF
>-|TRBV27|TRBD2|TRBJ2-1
TGTGCCAGCAGTTTTGCGGGAGTGAATGAGCAGTTCTTC
CASSFAGVNEQFF
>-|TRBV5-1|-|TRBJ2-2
TGCGCCAGCAGCCAACTACCGCCAAACGCCGGGGAGCTGTTTTTT
CASSQLPPNAGELFF
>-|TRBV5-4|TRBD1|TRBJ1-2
TGTGCCAGCAGCCCCAGGACAGGGTGGGGCTACACCTTC
CASSPRTGWGYTF
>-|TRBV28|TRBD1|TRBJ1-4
TGTGCCAGCAGTCCCCCCCAGACAGGGGGGTTCCCCTGGAATGAAAAACTGTTTTTT
CASSPPQTGGFPWNEKLFF
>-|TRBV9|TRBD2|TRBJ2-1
TGTGCCAGCAGCCCAGGACTAGCGGGATATGAGCAGTTCTTC
CASSPGLAGYEQFF
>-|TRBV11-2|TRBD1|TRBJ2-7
TGTGCCAGCAGCTTAGTTATTGGGAACAGGGGCGAGCAGTACTTC
CASSLVIGNRGEQYF
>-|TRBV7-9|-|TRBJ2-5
TGTGCCAGCAGCTCGAACGCCGCGCACCAAGAGACCCAGTACTTC
CASSSNAAHQETQYF
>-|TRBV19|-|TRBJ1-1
TGTGCCAGTAGTATGTTGTCGGGATCCGAAGCTTTCTTT
CASSMLSGSEAFF
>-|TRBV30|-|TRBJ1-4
TGTGCCTGGCGACAGCCAGCAACTAATGAAAAACTGTTTTTT
CAWRQPATNEKLFF
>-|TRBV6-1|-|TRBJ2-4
TGTGCCAGCAGTGAAGCGAGGGAGCGAAACATTCAGTACTTC
CASSEARERNIQYF
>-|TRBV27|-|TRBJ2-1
TGTGCCAGCAGTTTATTAACTAAATCGTCCTACAATGAGCAGTTCTTC
CASSLLTKSSYNEQFF
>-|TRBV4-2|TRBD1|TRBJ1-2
TGTGCCAGCAGCCAAGAGTTCCGGGACAGGGGGGATGGCTACACCTTC
CASSQEFRDRGDGYTF
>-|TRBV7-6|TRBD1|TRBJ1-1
TGTGCCAGCAGCTTAGGGACAGGGGTGGGGACTGAAGCTTTCTTT
CASSLGTGVGTEAFF
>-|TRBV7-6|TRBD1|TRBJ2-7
TGTGCCAGCAGCTTAGTGGGACAGACCTACGAGCAGTACTTC
CASSLVGQTYEQYF
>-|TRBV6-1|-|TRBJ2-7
TGTGCCAGCAGTGAAGGACCAGGGACCTACGAGCAGTACTTC
CASSEGPGTYEQYF
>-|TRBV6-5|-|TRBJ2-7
TGTGCCAGCAGCTGGAGAGACGGTTCCTACGAGCAGTACTTC
CASSWRDGSYEQYF
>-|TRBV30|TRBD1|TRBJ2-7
TGTGCCTGGAGTAAGCCCGGGACAGGGGGGGAGCAGTACTTC
CAWSKPGTGGEQYF
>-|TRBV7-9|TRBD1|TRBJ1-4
TGTGCCAGCAGCTTATCGGACAGGGGGCCGGCTAATGAAAAACTGTTTTTT
CASSLSDRGPANEKLFF
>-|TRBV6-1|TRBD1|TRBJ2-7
TGTGCCAGCAGTGAAGGGGACAGGGGGCTTGAGCAGTACTTC
CASSEGDRGLEQYF
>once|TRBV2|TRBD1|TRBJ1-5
TGTGCCAGCAGTGAAGCGCGGGGACAGGGAGGCCAGCCCCAGCATTTT
CASSEARGQGGQPQHF
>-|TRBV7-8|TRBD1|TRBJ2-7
TGTGCCAGCAGCTTCGGGACAGCCTACGAGCAGTACTTC
CASSFGTAYEQYF
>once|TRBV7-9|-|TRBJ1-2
TGTGCCAGCAGCGGGACTCCTTCTAACTATGGCTACACCTTC
CASSGTPSNYGYTF
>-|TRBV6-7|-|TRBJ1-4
TGTGCCAGCAGTTACTCTTTGACAGTCCCCGGTAATGAAGAACTGTTTTTT
CASSYSLTVPGNEELFF
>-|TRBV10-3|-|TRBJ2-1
TGTGCCATCGCAGAGACCCAGCGAATCCTCGGGAATGAGCAGTTCTTC
CAIAETQRILGNEQFF
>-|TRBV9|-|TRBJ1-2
TGTGCCAGCAGCGTAGGCCCCTCTGGGGGGGCTAAAACTAACTATGGCTACACCTTC
CASSVGPSGGAKTNYGYTF
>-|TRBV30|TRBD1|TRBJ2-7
TGTGCCTGGAGTGCAGGGGGAGTCTACGAGCAGTACTTC
CAWSAGGVYEQYF
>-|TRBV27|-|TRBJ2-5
TGTGCCAGCAGTTTATATCAGGGGTACCAAGAGACCCAGTACTTC
CASSLYQGYQETQYF
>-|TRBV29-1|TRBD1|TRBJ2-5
TGCAGCGTCGCTTCCGGGACAGGACAAGAGACCCAGTACTTC
CSVASGTGQETQYF
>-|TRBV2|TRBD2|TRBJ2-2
TGTGCCAGCATACAGAGCGGGGGGGCTACCGGGGAGCTGTTTTTT
CASIQSGGATGELFF
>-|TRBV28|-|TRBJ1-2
TGTGCCAGCAGTCGAGGTTCGGGGGTTGGACCTAACTATGGCTACACCTTC
CASSRGSGVGPNYGYTF
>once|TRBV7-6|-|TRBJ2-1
TGTGCCAGCAGCTTAGCTGCTAGCCAACCATACAATGAGCAGTTCTTC
CASSLAASQPYNEQFF
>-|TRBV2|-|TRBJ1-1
TGTGCCAGCACCCTGACTGAATCGAAGAACACTGAAGCTTTCTTT
CASTLTESKNTEAFF
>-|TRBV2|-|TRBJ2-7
TGTGCCAGCAGAGAGACAGGCGCCTACGAGCAGTACTTC
CASRETGAYEQYF
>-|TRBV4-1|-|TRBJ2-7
TGCGCCAGCAGCCAAGATTGGGGGGGGCGGAGCGAGCAGTACTTC
CASSQDWGGRSEQYF
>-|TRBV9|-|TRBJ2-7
TGTGCCAGCAGCGTAGGCCTCACAGTTCCCCACGAGCAGTACTTC
CASSVGLTVPHEQYF
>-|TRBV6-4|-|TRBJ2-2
TGTGCCAGCGGTCAGACAGAGAACACCGGGGAGCTGTTTTTT
CASGQTENTGELFF
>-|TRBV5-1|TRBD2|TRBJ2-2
TGCGCCAGCAGCTTGACTAGCGGGAGGCTGACCGGGGAGCTGTTTTTT
CASSLTSGRLTGELFF